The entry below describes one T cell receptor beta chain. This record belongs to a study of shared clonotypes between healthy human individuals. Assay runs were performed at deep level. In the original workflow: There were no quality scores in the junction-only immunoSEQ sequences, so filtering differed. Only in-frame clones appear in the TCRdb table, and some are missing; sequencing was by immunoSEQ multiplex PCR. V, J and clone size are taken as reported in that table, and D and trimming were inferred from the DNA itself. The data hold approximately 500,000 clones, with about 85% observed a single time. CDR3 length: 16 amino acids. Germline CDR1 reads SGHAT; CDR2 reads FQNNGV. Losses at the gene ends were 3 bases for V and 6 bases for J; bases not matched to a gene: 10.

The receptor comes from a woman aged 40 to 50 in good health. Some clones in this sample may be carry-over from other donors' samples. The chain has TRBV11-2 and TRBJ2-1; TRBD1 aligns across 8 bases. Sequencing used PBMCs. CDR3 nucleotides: TGTGCCAGCAGCTTCCTTCCAGGGGGCTCGGGCAATGAGCAGTTCTTC. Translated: CASSFLPGGSGNEQFF.